The 2 T cell receptor beta chains in this list originate from one sample, sequenced in a study of tumour-infiltrating T cells in Burkitt lymphoma. Method: immunoSEQ multiplex PCR; TCRdb's copy keeps in-frame clones and lacks some. Among roughly 1,700 clones listed, approximately 75% were seen once. The sample was tumor tissue. These receptors originate from a human donor with diffuse large B-cell lymphoma.

Only one count was recorded for this clone. The chain joins TRBV29-1 to TRBJ1-2; TRBD1 aligns across 7 bases. Per the germline V gene, CDR1 is SQVTM and CDR2 is ANQGSEA. The junction had 14 bases not matched to a gene; V was cut back by 3 bases and J by 4 bases. The CDR3 sequence is 16 residues long. The chain's CDR3 is CSVDLFGQALGYGYTF. CDR3 nucleotides: TGCAGCGTTGACTTATTCGGACAGGCGTTGGGCTATGGCTACACCTTC.

In this sample, this clone turned up a few times. The V call is TRBV7-6, the J call TRBJ2-1; the match to TRBD2 covers 8 bases. Germline V gene lookup returns CDR1 SGHVS and CDR2 FNYEAQ. This CDR3 is built from 17 residues. V lost 5 bases and J lost 0; bases outside the gene matches: 9. As DNA, the CDR3 is TGTGCCAGCAGCGCTGCTAGCGGGCCGAGCTCCTACAATGAGCAGTTCTTC. This codes for CASSAASGPSSYNEQFF. Together with reference TRBV7-6 and TRBJ2-1, the CDR3 gives the full variable domain: GAGVSQSPRYKVTKRGQDVALRCDPISGHVSLYWYRQALGQGPEFLTYFNYEAQQDKSGLPNDRFSAERPEGSISTLTIQRTEQRDSAMYRCASSAASGPSSYNEQFFGPGTRLTVL.